The source of this TCR beta chain is a study of T cells in Graves' hyperthyroidism and ophthalmopathy. V lost 8 bases and J lost 1, with 23 bases in between. Germline CDR1 is MGHRA and CDR2 is YSYEKL. The CDR3 is 18 amino acids. This clonotype has a count of ten or more. RNA transcripts provided the source from which TCR beta CDR3 regions were amplified. With the HTBI primer set, the TCR CDR3 went through a first round of RT-PCR. One entry per CDR3 protein results from TCRdb running MiXCR on the multiplex PCR reads. In the table there are around 260,000 distinct CDR3 sequences, 20% to 30% of which are singletons.

V gene TRBV4-1 combines with J gene TRBJ2-2, with D tentatively TRBD1 or TRBD2 (5 bases each). The specimen sequenced was blood. This clonotype was obtained from a man aged 40-55 years with Graves' hyperthyroidism that later progressed to Graves' ophthalmopathy. The CDR3 loop is CASRSLSLSRGNTGELFF. The DNA for the CDR3 is TGCGCCAGCCGGTCGCTGAGTCTTTCGAGGGGGAACACCGGGGAGCTGTTTTTT.